The TCR beta chain described here comes from a study of blood T cell repertoires in COVID-19. This CDR3 contains 14 residues. Germline CDR1 reads SGHRS; CDR2 reads YFSETQ. The V gene lost 5 bases and the J gene lost 2 bases, with 13 bases spanning the gap. Libraries were prepared by immunoSEQ multiplex PCR; TCRdb keeps only in-frame clonotypes and omits some of them. The sample shows over 200,000 clones, roughly 84% of them seen only once. Participants were aged roughly 18 to 100 years from approximately 23 US areas. What was sequenced was PBMCs or T cells enriched from blood (not recorded which). This TCR was recovered from a woman aged 35 to 49 who had recovered from COVID-19. This rearrangement joins TRBV5-1 to TRBJ2-5, with D possibly being TRBD2 (5 bases). The CDR3 bases are TGCGCCAGCAGTCCCCTGACGGGGCAAGAGACCCAGTACTTC. Protein product: CASSPLTGQETQYF.